The present TCR beta chain was sequenced within a study of T cell responses to AZD1222 COVID-19 vaccine (dated by TCRdb to 2020 to 2023). For context, the study as a whole: Because spike-specific TCR depth and breadth did not differ between the two schedules, AZD1222 recipients who got a second dose at roughly 4 weeks were pooled with those who got a second dose at roughly 12 weeks. A total of approximately 250 trial participants underwent TCR sequencing, of whom 200 to 220 had received two doses of AZD1222 and approximately 26 had received two doses of the MenACWY control vaccine. Trial participants were enrolled into age subgroups of 18-55, 56-69 and 70-plus years, which contained 148, 28 and 57 TCR-sequenced participants, respectively.

Taken from cysteine to phenylalanine, the CDR3 has 15 residues. Only the CDR3 portion is preserved as DNA: 45 bases, with reading frame beginning at the first base. Taken from the germline V gene, the CDR1 and CDR2 loops are MNHEY and SVGAGI. Trimming takes 8 bases from V and 1 base from J, and the germline ends sit 17 bases apart. The CDR3 regions of human TCRbeta chains were analyzed by immunosequencing. The authors' pipeline ran thus. TCRs in the repertoires were matched against a reference library of SARS-CoV-2-specific TCRs that had been generated with the MIRA antigen-specificity platform. Breadth was defined as the fraction of unique TCRs that were SARS-CoV-2-associated. Depth was defined as the fraction of total T cells that were SARS-CoV-2-associated. Using the MIRA data, each spike-specific TCR was assigned both to the spike region to which the TCR was reactive and to a CD4 or CD8 class. Log10-transformed breadth and depth values were compared by one-way ANOVA with Sidak's multiple comparisons tests. Imported from immuneACCESS, the table was reduced by TCRdb to in-frame sequences with V and J called. These copies leave out some clones; in studies compared against another copy, an unresolved V gene accounts for under half, and the cause of the remainder is not known. That table furnishes V, J and clone size, whereas the DNA furnished D and trimming. For this sample the table gives around 58,000 clones, of which 80% to 90% were detected only once. Jointly, the top ten make up about a tenth of the sample.

What the time point label conveys for this sample: baseline before first vaccination. Vaccinee samples came from UK trials COV001 and COV002, including a single-blind randomized controlled phase 2/3 trial of AZD1222 (ChAdOx1 nCoV-19) in healthy adults. For TCRbeta chain sequencing, PBMC samples were collected from trial participants at day 0 and at day 28 after the second dose. Study-wide conclusions, independent of this receptor: Most participants were white British and females outnumbered males, and the authors suggested that clonal diversity may have been underestimated. The whole spike protein was spanned by vaccine-associated CD4 TCRs, and dominant responses were seen in regions 160-218 and 743-854. The 56-69-year group was small, and its depth increase did not reach significance, likely because of low power. Nearly half of unique spike-specific TCRs reportedly recognized epitopes outside regions mutated in the B.1.351 and B.1.1.7 variants. After two AZD1222 doses, both the breadth and the depth of spike-specific TCRs were significantly higher than at day 0 and than in MenACWY recipients. No day 14 peak-response samples were available, so repertoires were characterized only after the peak T cell response. Only five to seven AZD1222 recipients were SARS-CoV-2 seropositive at baseline, limiting conclusions about previously exposed vaccinees.

Details on this clone: It has no known antigen specificity. No base-level quality is on record; no much larger clone is a single base apart.

This sequence was found in an adult in good health. The sample consisted of peripheral blood, taken on day 0 of AZD1222 vaccination. Recombination joined TRBV6-5 with TRBJ1-1, with TRBD1 perhaps the D gene, on 5 matching bases. The CDR3 region has the sequence CASSVAGGANTEAFF. The DNA sequence is TGTGCCAGCTCAGTGGCCGGGGGTGCGAACACTGAAGCTTTCTTT.